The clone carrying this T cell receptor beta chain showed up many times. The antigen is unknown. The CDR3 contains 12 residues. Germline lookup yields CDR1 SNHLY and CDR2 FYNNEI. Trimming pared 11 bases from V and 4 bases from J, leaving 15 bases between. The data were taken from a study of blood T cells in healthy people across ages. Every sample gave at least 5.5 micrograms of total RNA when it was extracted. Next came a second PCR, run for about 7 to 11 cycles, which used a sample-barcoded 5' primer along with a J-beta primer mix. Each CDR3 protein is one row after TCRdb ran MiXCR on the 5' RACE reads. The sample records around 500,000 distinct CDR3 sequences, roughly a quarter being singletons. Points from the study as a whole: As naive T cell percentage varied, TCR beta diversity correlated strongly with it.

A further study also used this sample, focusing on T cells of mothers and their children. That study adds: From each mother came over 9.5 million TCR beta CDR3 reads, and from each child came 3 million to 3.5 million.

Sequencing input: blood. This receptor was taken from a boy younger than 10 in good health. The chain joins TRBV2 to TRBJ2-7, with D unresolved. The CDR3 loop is CAASISKYEQYF. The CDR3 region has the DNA TGTGCCGCCTCCATATCCAAGTACGAGCAGTACTTC.